The source of this TCR beta chain is a study of shared clonotypes between healthy human individuals. Study as a whole: Donors had three CD4 naive, three CD4 memory, two CD8 naive and one CD8 memory plate apiece. Findings and limits, study-wide: The sharing of approximately 5.1% of naive CD4 clonotypes was seen across a handful of donors.

On this clone: Its antigen is not identified.

The assay used deep level. Profiling relied on immunoSEQ multiplex PCR, and the TCRdb table lists in-frame clones only, not all of them. The table lists 550,000 to 850,000 clones, roughly 72% of them singletons. Germline V gives CDR1 LNHDA, CDR2 SQIVND (reference sequence). The V gene end was trimmed by 5 bases and the J gene end by 5 bases; junction bases not matched to a gene: 0. This CDR3 region has 12 residues. Sequenced material: memory CD4+ T cells sorted from blood. Subset denoted: CD45RA-negative fraction. The chain has TRBV19 and TRBJ1-2; TRBD1 aligns across 9 bases. The receptor was isolated from a woman in her 30s in good health. The CDR3: CASSGQGYGYTF. CDR3 nucleotide sequence: TGTGCCAGTAGTGGACAGGGGTATGGCTACACCTTC.